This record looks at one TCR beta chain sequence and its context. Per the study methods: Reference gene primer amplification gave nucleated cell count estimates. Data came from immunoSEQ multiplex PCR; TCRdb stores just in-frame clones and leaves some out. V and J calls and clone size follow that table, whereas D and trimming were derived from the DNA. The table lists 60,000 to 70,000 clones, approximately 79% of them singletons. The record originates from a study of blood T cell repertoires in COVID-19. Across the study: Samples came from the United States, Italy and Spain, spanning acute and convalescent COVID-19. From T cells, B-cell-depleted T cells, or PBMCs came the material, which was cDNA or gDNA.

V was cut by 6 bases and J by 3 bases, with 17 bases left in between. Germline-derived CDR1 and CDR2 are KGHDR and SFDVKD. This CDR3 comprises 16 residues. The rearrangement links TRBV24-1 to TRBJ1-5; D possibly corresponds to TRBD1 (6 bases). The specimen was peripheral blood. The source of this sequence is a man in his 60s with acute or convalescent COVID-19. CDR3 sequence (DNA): TGTGCCACCAGTAGCCGGGACAAGGGGTCCAATCAGCCCCAGCATTTT. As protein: CATSSRDKGSNQPQHF.